A selection of T cell receptor beta chains follows, all from one sample in a study of T cell repertoires in cytomegalovirus infection. Antigen specificity for these receptors is unknown. TCRdb re-called the reads through MiXCR, storing one row per CDR3 protein. The sample carries around 540,000 distinct CDR3 sequences, 30% to 40% recorded once. Source: cultured PBMCs, taken from culture after CMV antigen stimulation. These receptors all stem from a human donor in good health (CMV status not recorded). Some clones in this sample may be carry-over from other donors' samples. Each CDR3 is given with its conserved first and last residue. A D gene is named only where the DNA matches it firmly. Expanded clones get a size class; other rows say once, few or many, or leave the size out.

D gene	V gene	clone size	J gene	CDR3 protein	CDR3 DNA
NA	TRBV5-1	few	TRBJ1-1	CASSLVPGEKVF	TGCGCCAGCAGCTTGGTCCCCGGGGAGAAGGTCTTT
NA	TRBV29-1	NA	TRBJ2-1	CSVGNLEGFF	TGCAGCGTTGGCAACCTAGAGGGGTTCTTC
NA	TRBV6-2/TRBV6-3	NA	TRBJ1-1	CASSLGGMAFF	TGTGCCAGCAGCCTAGGGGGAATGGCTTTCTTT
NA	TRBV15	NA	TRBJ2-3	CATSRGRRDTQYF	TGTGCCACCAGCAGAGGGAGGCGGGATACGCAGTATTTT
TRBD1	TRBV7-2	few	TRBJ2-3	CASSSRTGPIGDTQYF	TGTGCCAGCAGCTCCCGGACAGGGCCCATTGGAGATACGCAGTATTTT
NA	TRBV4-3	few	TRBJ1-2	CASRHDGANYGYTF	TGCGCCAGCAGACACGACGGCGCTAACTATGGCTACACCTTC
NA	TRBV2	NA	TRBJ1-1	CASKVGDDTEAFF	TGTGCCAGCAAAGTTGGGGACGACACTGAAGCTTTCTTT
TRBD2	TRBV7-2	few	TRBJ2-1	CASSSPTSGRATRDYNEQFF	TGTGCCAGCAGCTCTCCGACTAGCGGGAGGGCTACGAGGGACTACAATGAGCAGTTCTTC
NA	TRBV7-2	many	TRBJ1-4	CASSLFGGGAPNEKLFF	TGTGCCAGCAGCTTATTCGGCGGAGGGGCCCCTAATGAAAAACTGTTTTTT
TRBD1	TRBV30	NA	TRBJ2-1	CAWSVQRGPPDEQFF	TGTGCCTGGAGTGTACAGAGGGGGCCCCCCGATGAGCAGTTCTTC
TRBD2	TRBV6-2/TRBV6-3	NA	TRBJ2-5	CASSQGLAELQETQYF	TGTGCCAGCAGTCAAGGACTAGCGGAACTCCAAGAGACCCAGTACTTC